This is a list of T cell receptor beta chains from one sample in a study of T-cell reconstitution after alpha-beta-depleted transplantation in children. Each CDR3 protein gets one entry after TCRdb re-called the PCR reads with MiXCR. The profile covers around 270,000 distinct CDR3 sequences, with over 7% appearing a single time and around 10% taken by the ten largest. The specimen comprised peripheral blood, sampled 360 days after TCRalphabeta/CD19-depleted stem cell transplant. The receptors shown here come from a female patient aged 2-9 years who had a stem cell transplant for Fanconi anemia, so the T cells may come from the graft donor. The CDR3 runs from the conserved cysteine through the conserved F or W. D genes are given only for firm matches. Only part of the rows carry a size: once, few, many, or a class if the clone is expanded.

clone_size d_call j_call v_call cdr3_aa cdr3_nt
many TRBD2 TRBJ2-7 TRBV15 CATSRVGGVQYF TGTGCCACCAGCAGAGTGGGGGGGGTGCAGTACTTC
many . TRBJ2-7 TRBV5-1 CASSTYRNSYEQYF TGCGCCAGCAGCACCTACAGGAACTCCTACGAGCAGTACTTC
. TRBD1 TRBJ1-2 TRBV7-9 CASSAGGANYGYTF TGTGCCAGCAGCGCAGGGGGAGCCAACTATGGCTACACCTTC
few . TRBJ1-1 TRBV12-5 CASGSAPAFF TGTGCTAGTGGTTCAGCCCCAGCTTTCTTT
many . TRBJ1-2 TRBV29-1 CSVEAAYGYTF TGCAGCGTTGAAGCAGCCTATGGCTACACCTTC
many . TRBJ1-4 TRBV20-1 CSARWGSEKLFF TGCAGTGCTAGGTGGGGCTCTGAAAAACTGTTTTTT
. TRBD1 TRBJ2-5 TRBV19 CASRRTGQETQYF TGTGCCAGTAGGAGGACAGGCCAAGAGACCCAGTACTTC
few TRBD2 TRBJ2-7 TRBV9 CASSVGSGISYEQYF TGTGCCAGCAGCGTAGGTAGCGGGATCTCCTACGAGCAGTACTTC
. . TRBJ2-5 TRBV7-9 CASSSRRGAETQYF TGTGCCAGCAGCTCCCGCAGGGGGGCGGAGACCCAGTACTTC
many . TRBJ2-7 TRBV5-1 CASSLVGMEQYF TGCGCCAGCAGCTTGGTGGGGATGGAGCAGTACTTC
many TRBD2 TRBJ2-3 TRBV11-1 CASSPHKTSGEATDTQYF TGTGCCAGCAGCCCCCATAAGACTAGCGGGGAAGCGACAGATACGCAGTATTTT
. TRBD2 TRBJ2-5 TRBV30 CAWSLAGLWETQYF TGTGCCTGGAGCTTAGCGGGGCTTTGGGAGACCCAGTACTTC
many TRBD1 TRBJ1-6 TRBV5-1 CASTTGTGDLLLHF TGCGCCAGCACCACCGGGACAGGGGATCTCCTCCTCCACTTT
many . TRBJ2-1 TRBV12-3/TRBV12-4 CASSLRSWSGNEQFF TGTGCCAGCAGTTTGAGGAGTTGGTCAGGCAATGAGCAGTTCTTC
few . TRBJ1-4 TRBV7-9 CASSPSGKLFF TGTGCCAGCAGTCCAAGCGGAAAACTGTTTTTT
many . TRBJ1-1 TRBV6-5 CASSYWGRGNTEAFF TGTGCCAGCAGTTACTGGGGGCGGGGGAACACTGAAGCTTTCTTT
many . TRBJ2-1 TRBV4-2 CASSQEGAGMSYNEQFF TGTGCCAGCAGCCAGGAGGGAGCGGGTATGTCCTACAATGAGCAGTTCTTC
many . TRBJ1-6 TRBV6-5 CASSIGGPTPLHF TGTGCCAGCAGTATAGGAGGTCCGACACCCCTCCACTTT
many TRBD1 TRBJ2-4 TRBV2 CASSPGQGVSQYF TGTGCCAGCAGCCCGGGACAGGGAGTAAGTCAGTACTTC
many . TRBJ1-1 TRBV12-3/TRBV12-4 CASRQGLNTEAFF TGTGCCAGCAGGCAGGGATTGAACACTGAAGCTTTCTTT
. . TRBJ1-5 TRBV4-3 CASSHDQGSNQPQHF TGCGCCAGCAGCCATGATCAGGGGAGCAATCAGCCCCAGCATTTT
. TRBD1 TRBJ1-1 TRBV2 CASSEAFNRDRGTRGEAFF TGTGCCAGCAGTGAAGCCTTCAATAGGGACAGGGGTACCCGCGGTGAAGCTTTCTTT
many TRBD2 TRBJ2-3 TRBV4-2 CASSQASGASDTQYF TGTGCCAGCAGCCAAGCTAGCGGGGCCTCAGATACGCAGTATTTT
many . TRBJ2-7 TRBV10-3 CAIKTANSYEQYF TGTGCCATCAAGACAGCTAACTCCTACGAGCAGTACTTC
. . TRBJ2-3 TRBV11-1 CASSWGGRSTDTQYF TGTGCCAGCAGCTGGGGAGGCAGGAGCACAGATACGCAGTATTTT
many TRBD2 TRBJ2-3 TRBV20-1 CSASGGADTDTQYF TGCAGTGCTAGCGGGGGGGCCGACACAGATACGCAGTATTTT
many . TRBJ1-1 TRBV6-4 CASSYQENTEAFF TGTGCCAGCAGTTACCAGGAGAACACTGAAGCTTTCTTT
many . TRBJ2-1 TRBV5-1 CASSIRQGATSGNSDEQFF TGCGCCAGCAGCATTCGACAGGGGGCGACTAGCGGGAACAGCGATGAGCAGTTCTTC
many . TRBJ1-6 TRBV10-3 CAIGSTALNSPLHF TGTGCCATCGGGTCGACAGCCCTAAATTCACCCCTCCACTTT
many . TRBJ2-7 TRBV11-2 CASSSQYEQYF TGTGCCAGCAGCTCCCAGTACGAGCAGTACTTC
many . TRBJ1-2 TRBV12-3/TRBV12-4 CASSLGGSEDGYTF TGTGCCAGCAGTTTGGGGGGATCTGAAGATGGCTACACCTTC
. . TRBJ1-6 TRBV3-1 CASRLGRTFYNSPLHF TGTGCCAGCAGACTCGGACGGACCTTTTATAATTCACCCCTCCACTTT
many TRBD1 TRBJ1-3 TRBV7-9 CASSFRQGAFGNTIYF TGTGCCAGCAGCTTCAGGCAGGGGGCATTTGGAAACACCATATATTTT
many . TRBJ1-4 TRBV4-2 CASSRNAGSTNEKLFF TGTGCCAGCAGCAGAAACGCCGGATCAACTAATGAAAAACTGTTTTTT
many TRBD2 TRBJ2-1 TRBV7-9 CASSLTLAGVDNEQFF TGTGCCAGCAGCTTAACCCTAGCGGGGGTCGACAATGAGCAGTTCTTC
many . TRBJ2-1 TRBV20-1 CSVISGLQDNEQFF TGCAGTGTTATCTCGGGGCTTCAAGACAATGAGCAGTTCTTC
many TRBD1 TRBJ2-1 TRBV11-3 CASSLGDRELNEQFF TGTGCCAGCAGCTTAGGGGACAGGGAATTAAATGAGCAGTTCTTC
few . TRBJ2-2 TRBV3-1 CASSQGGGFRGEGSGELFF TGTGCCAGCAGCCAAGGAGGAGGGTTCAGGGGAGAGGGGTCCGGGGAGCTGTTTTTT
. TRBD2 TRBJ2-3 TRBV5-6 CASRGLAGPPDTQYF TGTGCCAGCAGGGGGCTAGCGGGTCCCCCGGATACGCAGTATTTT
many . TRBJ2-7 TRBV2 CASSDRRYEQYF TGTGCCAGCAGTGACCGACGCTACGAGCAGTACTTC
few TRBD2 TRBJ2-7 TRBV6-6 CASSPGLVYEQYF TGTGCCAGCAGTCCGGGACTAGTCTACGAGCAGTACTTC